This T cell receptor (beta chain) emerged from a study of Graves' ophthalmopathy and Graves' hyperthyroidism. The study's findings and limits: Sensitivity of 60% to 71% and specificity of about 72% were achieved by the model that predicted ophthalmopathy progression.

People with hyperthyroidism were aged 18 to 65 and newly diagnosed, under 2 months' duration. This clonotype was picked up a small number of times. Its antigen remains unidentified. RNA transcripts were the template, and TCR beta CDR3 regions were amplified from them. The first round was an RT-PCR with HTBI primers, and the second round was a multiplex PCR. TCRdb reprocessed the multiplex PCR reads with MiXCR, giving one entry per CDR3 protein. The data show roughly 1.1 million distinct CDR3 sequences, 35% to 45% seen once. Germline V CDR1 and CDR2: SGHRS, YFSETQ. This CDR3 has 15 residues. Between the trimmed V and J ends, which lost 4 bases and 3 bases, there was a span of 13 bases.

This TCR derives from an adult man with Graves' hyperthyroidism. Material for sequencing was peripheral blood or thyroid tissue (not recorded which). The rearrangement links TRBV5-1 to TRBJ2-2, with a weak D call TRBD1 (6 bases). The CDR3: CASSRNAGDTGELFF. CDR3 sequence (DNA): TGCGCCAGCAGCCGTAATGCAGGGGACACCGGGGAGCTGTTTTTT.